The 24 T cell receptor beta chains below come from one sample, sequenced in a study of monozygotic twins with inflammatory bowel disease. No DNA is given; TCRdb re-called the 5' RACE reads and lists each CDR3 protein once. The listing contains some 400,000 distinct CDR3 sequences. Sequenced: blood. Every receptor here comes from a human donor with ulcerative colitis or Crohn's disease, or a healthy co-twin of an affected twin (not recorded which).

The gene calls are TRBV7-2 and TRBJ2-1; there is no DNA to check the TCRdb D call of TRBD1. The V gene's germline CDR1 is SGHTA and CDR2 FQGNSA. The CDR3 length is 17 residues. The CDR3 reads CASSLYAGGLPLNEQFF. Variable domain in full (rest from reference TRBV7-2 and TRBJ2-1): GAGVSQSPSNKVTEKGKDVELRCDPISGHTALYWYRQSLGQGLEFLIYFQGNSAPDKSGLPSDRFSAERTGGSVSTLTIQRTQQEDSAVYLCASSLYAGGLPLNEQFFGPGTRLTVL.

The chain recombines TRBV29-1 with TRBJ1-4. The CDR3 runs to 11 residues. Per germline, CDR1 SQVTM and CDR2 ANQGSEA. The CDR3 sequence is CSVEDAGGLFF. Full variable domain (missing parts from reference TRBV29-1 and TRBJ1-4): SAVISQKPSRDICQRGTSLTIQCQVDSQVTMMFWYRQQPGQSLTLIATANQGSEATYESGFVIDKFPISRPNLTFSTLTVSNMSPEDSSIYLCSVEDAGGLFFGSGTQLSVL.

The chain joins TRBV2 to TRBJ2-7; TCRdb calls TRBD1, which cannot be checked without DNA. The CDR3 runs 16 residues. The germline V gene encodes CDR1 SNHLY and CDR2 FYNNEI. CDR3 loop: CASSRTGQGKSGEQYF.

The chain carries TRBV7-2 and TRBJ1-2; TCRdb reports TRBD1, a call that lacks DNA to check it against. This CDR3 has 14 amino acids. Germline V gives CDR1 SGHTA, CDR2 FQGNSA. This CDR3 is CASSLTLTSNGYTF.

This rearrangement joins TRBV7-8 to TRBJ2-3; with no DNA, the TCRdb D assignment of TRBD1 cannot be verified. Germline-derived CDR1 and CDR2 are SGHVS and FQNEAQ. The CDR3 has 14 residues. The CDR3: CASSPTGNTDTQYF.

The CDR3 region is CSVARDYGYTF. The chain recombines TRBV29-1 with TRBJ1-2. This CDR3 region has 11 residues. Germline CDR1 is SQVTM and CDR2 is ANQGSEA.

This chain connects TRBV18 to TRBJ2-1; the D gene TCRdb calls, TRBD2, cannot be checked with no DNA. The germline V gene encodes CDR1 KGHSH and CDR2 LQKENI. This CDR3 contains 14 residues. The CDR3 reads CASSLGLVSNEQFF.

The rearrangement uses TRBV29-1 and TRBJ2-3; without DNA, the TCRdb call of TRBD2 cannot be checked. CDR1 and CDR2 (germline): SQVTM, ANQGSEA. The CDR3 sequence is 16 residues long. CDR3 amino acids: CSVEVGLAGDTDTQYF.

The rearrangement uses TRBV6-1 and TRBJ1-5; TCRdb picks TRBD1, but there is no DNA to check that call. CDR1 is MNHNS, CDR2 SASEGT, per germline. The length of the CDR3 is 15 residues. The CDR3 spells CASSEVGGPNQPQHF.

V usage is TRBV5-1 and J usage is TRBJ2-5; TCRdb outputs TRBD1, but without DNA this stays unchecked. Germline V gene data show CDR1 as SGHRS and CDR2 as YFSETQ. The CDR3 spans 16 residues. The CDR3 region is CASSTRGPQAQETQYF.

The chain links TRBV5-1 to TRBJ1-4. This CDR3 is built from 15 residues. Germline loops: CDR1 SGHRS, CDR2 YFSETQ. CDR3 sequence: CASSPAVATNEKLFF.

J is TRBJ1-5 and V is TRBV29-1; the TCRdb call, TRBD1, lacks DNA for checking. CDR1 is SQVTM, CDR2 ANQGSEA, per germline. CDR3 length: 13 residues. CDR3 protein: CSVEPGGNQPQHF.

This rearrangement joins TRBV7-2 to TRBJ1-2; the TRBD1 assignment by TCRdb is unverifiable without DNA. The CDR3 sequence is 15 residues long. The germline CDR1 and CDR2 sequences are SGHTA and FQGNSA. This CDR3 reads CASSPREAYRGGYTF.

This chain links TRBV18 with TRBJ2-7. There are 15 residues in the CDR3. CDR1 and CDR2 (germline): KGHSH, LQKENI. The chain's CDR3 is CASSPLETRSYEQYF.

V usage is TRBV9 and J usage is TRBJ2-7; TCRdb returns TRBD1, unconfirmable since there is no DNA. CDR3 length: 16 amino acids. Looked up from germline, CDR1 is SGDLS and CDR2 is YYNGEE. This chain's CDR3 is CASSVGLGGDLNEQYF.

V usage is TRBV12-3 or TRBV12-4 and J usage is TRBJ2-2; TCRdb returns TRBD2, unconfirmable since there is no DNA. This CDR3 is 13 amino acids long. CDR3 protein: CASGPRNTGELFF.

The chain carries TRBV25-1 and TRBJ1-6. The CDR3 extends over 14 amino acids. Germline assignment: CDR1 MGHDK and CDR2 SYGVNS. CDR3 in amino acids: CASSGRTYNSPLHF. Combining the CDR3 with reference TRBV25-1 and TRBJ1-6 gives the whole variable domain EADIYQTPRYLVIGTGKKITLECSQTMGHDKMYWYQQDPGMELHLIHYSYGVNSTEKGDLSSESTVSRIRTEHFPLTLESARPSHTSQYLCASSGRTYNSPLHFGNGTRLTVT.

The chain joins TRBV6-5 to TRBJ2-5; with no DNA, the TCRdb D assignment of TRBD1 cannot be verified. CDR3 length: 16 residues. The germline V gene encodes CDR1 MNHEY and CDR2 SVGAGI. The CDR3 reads CASSLMGTLAQETQYF.

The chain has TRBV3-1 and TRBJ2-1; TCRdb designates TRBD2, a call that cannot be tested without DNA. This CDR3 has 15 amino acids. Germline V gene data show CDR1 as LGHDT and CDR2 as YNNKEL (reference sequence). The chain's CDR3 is CASSRAWGLNNEQFF.

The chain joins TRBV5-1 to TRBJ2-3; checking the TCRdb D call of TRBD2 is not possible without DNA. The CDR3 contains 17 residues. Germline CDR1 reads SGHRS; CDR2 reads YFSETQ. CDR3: CASSLGVSGGSTDTQYF.

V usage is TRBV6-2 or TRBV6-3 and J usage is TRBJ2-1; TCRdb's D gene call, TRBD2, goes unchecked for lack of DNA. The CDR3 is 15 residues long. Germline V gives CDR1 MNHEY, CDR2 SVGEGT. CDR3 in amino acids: CASLLGVAGVNEQFF.

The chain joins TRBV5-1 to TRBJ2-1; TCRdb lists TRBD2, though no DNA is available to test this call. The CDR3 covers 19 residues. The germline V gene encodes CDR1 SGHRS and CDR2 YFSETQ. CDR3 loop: CASQHGLAGGKSSYNEQFF.

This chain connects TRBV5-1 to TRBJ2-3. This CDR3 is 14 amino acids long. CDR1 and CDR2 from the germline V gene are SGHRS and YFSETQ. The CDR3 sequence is CASSLLLSTDTQYF.

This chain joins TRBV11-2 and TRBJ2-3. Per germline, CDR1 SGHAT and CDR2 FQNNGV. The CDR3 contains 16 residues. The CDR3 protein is CASSLGSLVLADTQYF.